There are a few counts of the clone carrying this T cell receptor (beta chain). Its specificity is not known. The authors drew 7.5 to 10 milliliters of peripheral blood from each donor. A sample-barcoded 5' primer and a J-beta primer mix were used in a second PCR of roughly 6 to 11 cycles. TCRdb passed the 5' RACE reads through MiXCR, listing each CDR3 protein once. The sample records 550,000 to 800,000 distinct CDR3 sequences, 20% to 25% being singletons. This record belongs to a study of blood T cells in healthy people across ages. Study as a whole: Template-switching capture recovered about one barcoded beta molecule per two T cells. Study results and caveats: Donor CMV status was unknown, possibly confounding expanded clonotype changes.

CDR1 and CDR2 (germline): LNHNV, YYDKDF (reference sequence). The V segment lost 2 bases and the J segment 3 bases; nucleotides outside the gene matches: 3. There are 15 residues in the CDR3. Sequencing was done on a sample of blood. This chain joins TRBV15 and TRBJ2-7; TRBD1 agrees at 11 bases. This sequence was found in a man in his 70s in good health. The CDR3 spells CATSRSGTGGYEQYF. The CDR3 coding sequence is TGTGCCACCAGCAGATCCGGGACAGGGGGCTACGAGCAGTACTTC.